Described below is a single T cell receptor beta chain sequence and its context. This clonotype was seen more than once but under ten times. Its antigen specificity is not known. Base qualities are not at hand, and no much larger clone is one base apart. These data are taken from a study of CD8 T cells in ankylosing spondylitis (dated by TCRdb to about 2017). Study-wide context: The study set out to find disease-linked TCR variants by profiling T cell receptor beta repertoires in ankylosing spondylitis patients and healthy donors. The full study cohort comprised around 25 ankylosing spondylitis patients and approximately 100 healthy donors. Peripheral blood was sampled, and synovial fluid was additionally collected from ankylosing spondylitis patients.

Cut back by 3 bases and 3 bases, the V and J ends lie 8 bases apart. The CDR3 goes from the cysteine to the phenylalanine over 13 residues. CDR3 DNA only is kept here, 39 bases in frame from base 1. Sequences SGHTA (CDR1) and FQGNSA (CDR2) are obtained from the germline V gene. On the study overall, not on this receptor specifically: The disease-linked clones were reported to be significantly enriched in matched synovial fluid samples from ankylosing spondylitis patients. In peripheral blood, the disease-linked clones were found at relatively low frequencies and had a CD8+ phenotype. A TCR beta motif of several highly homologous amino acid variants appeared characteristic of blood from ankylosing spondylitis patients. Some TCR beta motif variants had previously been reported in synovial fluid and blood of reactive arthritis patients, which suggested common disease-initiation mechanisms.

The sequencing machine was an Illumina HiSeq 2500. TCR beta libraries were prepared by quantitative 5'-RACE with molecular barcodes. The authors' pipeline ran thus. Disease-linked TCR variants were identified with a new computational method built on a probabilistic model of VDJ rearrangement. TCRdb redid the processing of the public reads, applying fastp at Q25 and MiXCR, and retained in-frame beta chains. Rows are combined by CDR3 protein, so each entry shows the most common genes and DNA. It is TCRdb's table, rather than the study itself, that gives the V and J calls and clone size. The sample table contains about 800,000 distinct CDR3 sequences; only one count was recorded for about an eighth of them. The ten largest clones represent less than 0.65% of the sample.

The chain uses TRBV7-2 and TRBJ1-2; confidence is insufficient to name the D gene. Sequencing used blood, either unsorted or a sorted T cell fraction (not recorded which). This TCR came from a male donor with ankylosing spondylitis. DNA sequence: TGTGCCAGCAGCTTCCGGGTTTACTATGGCTACACCTTC. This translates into CASSFRVYYGYTF.